The next 11 T cell receptor beta chains were all read from a single sample in a study of cytomegalovirus exposure and HLA in healthy donors. The primer mix had 60 Vbeta and 13 Jbeta primers. Clones were sequenced by immunoSEQ multiplex PCR, and TCRdb holds only the in-frame ones, with some missing. The sample records some 150,000 clones, roughly 76% being singletons. Sequenced material: PBMCs. These receptors originate from a man aged 18 to 30 in good health and CMV-seronegative.

V usage is TRBV9 and J usage is TRBJ2-1; D unresolved. Germline CDR1 SGDLS, CDR2 YYNGEE. The V gene lost 3 bases and the J gene lost 5 bases, with 12 bases spanning the gap. The CDR3 loop spans 14 amino acids. The CDR3 nucleotides are TGTGCCAGCAGCGGCCCCCGCCAGGACAATGAGCAGTTCTTC. Translated: CASSGPRQDNEQFF.

This chain joins TRBV7-9 and TRBJ2-5; D unclear. The DNA end favors TRBJ2-7, so the J call may be wrong. The germline V gene encodes CDR1 SEHNR and CDR2 FQNEAQ (reference sequence). The CDR3 has 12 amino acids. CDR3 region: CASSPYSYEQYF. DNA of the CDR3: TGTGCCAGCAGCCCATACTCCTACGAGCAGTACTTC.

This rearrangement joins TRBV10-1 to TRBJ2-7, with D tentatively TRBD2 (6 bases). V lost 2 bases and J 0 bases, leaving 8 bases between the germline ends. The CDR3 is 14 residues long. Germline loops: CDR1 WNHNN, CDR2 SYGVQD (reference sequence). The CDR3 reads CASSEMEGSYEQYF. DNA for the CDR3: TGCGCCAGCAGTGAGATGGAGGGCTCCTACGAGCAGTACTTC.

Ten or more counts support this clone. This specimen includes other DNA sequences encoding the same CDR3. The chain joins TRBV30 to TRBJ1-5; possibly TRBD1 for D (6 bases). Germline CDR1 is GTSNPN and CDR2 is SVGIG (reference sequence). The V end was cut by 0 bases, the J end by 0 bases, with 9 bases between. CDR3 length equals 15 residues. The CDR3 is CAWSVGGNSNQPQHF. The CDR3 region has the DNA TGTGCCTGGAGTGTAGGGGGAAATAGCAATCAGCCCCAGCATTTT. Drawing the rest from reference TRBV30 and TRBJ1-5, the complete variable domain is SQTIHQWPATLVQPVGSPLSLECTVEGTSNPNLYWYRQAAGRGLQLLFYSVGIGQISSEVPQNLSASRPQDRQFILSSKKLLLSDSGFYLCAWSVGGNSNQPQHFGDGTRLSIL.

The rearrangement links TRBV29-1 to TRBJ1-2, with D perhaps TRBD1 (6 bases). The CDR3 covers 12 residues. Trimming stripped 4 bases from V and 8 bases from J, with 14 bases between. Germline V CDR1 and CDR2: SQVTM, ANQGSEA. Here the CDR3 DNA reads TGCAGCGTTGGTACAGGGCTGGGGGGCTACACCTTC. Its translation: CSVGTGLGGYTF. Full variable domain (remainder filled in from reference TRBV29-1 and TRBJ1-2): SAVISQKPSRDICQRGTSLTIQCQVDSQVTMMFWYRQQPGQSLTLIATANQGSEATYESGFVIDKFPISRPNLTFSTLTVSNMSPEDSSIYLCSVGTGLGGYTFGSGTRLTVV.

This clone showed up just a few times. The gene calls are TRBV19 and TRBJ1-2; 7 bases are shared with TRBD1. CDR1 is LNHDA and CDR2 is SQIVND in the germline V gene (reference sequence). This CDR3 region has 16 residues. V was pared by 4 bases and J by 0 bases, with 8 bases of the junction left unmatched. The CDR3 DNA reads as TGTGCCAGTAGTACTGGGACAGCCTTTTCTAACTATGGCTACACCTTC. Residues: CASSTGTAFSNYGYTF. Full variable domain (remainder filled in from reference TRBV19 and TRBJ1-2): DGGITQSPKYLFRKEGQNVTLSCEQNLNHDAMYWYRQDPGQGLRLIYYSQIVNDFQKGDIAEGYSVSREKKESFPLTVTSAQKNPTAFYLCASSTGTAFSNYGYTFGSGTRLTVV.

The chain couples TRBV2 to TRBJ1-1; TRBD1 matches at 7 bases. V gave up 6 bases and J gave up 9 bases; unmatched junction bases: 7. The CDR3 loop spans 12 amino acids. Germline V CDR1 and CDR2: SNHLY, FYNNEI. CDR3 amino acids: CASRGTEQKAFF. CDR3 nucleotide sequence: TGTGCCAGCAGGGGGACAGAGCAGAAAGCTTTCTTT. Filled out from reference TRBV2 and TRBJ1-1, the complete variable domain reads EPEVTQTPSHQVTQMGQEVILRCVPISNHLYFYWYRQILGQKVEFLVSFYNNEISEKSEIFDDQFSVERPDGSNFTLKIRSTKLEDSAMYFCASRGTEQKAFFGQGTRLTVV.

The chain uses TRBV25-1 and TRBJ1-4; D is ambiguous. V was pared by 3 bases and J by 11 bases, with 19 bases between. CDR1 and CDR2 from the germline V gene are MGHDK and SYGVNS. This CDR3 contains 15 residues. CDR3: CASSERSGELGKLFF. As DNA, the CDR3 is TGTGCCAGCAGTGAGAGGTCCGGCGAGCTCGGGAAACTGTTTTTT.

The chain uses TRBV18 and TRBJ2-5; 9 nucleotides agree with TRBD2. This CDR3 region has 18 residues. V trimming: 3 bases; J trimming: 1 base; junction bases outside the gene matches: 12. CDR1 and CDR2 (germline): KGHSH, LQKENI. The CDR3: CASSPWTSVGLPQETQYF. Written as DNA, the CDR3 is TGTGCCAGCTCACCGTGGACTAGCGTGGGGCTCCCCCAAGAGACCCAGTACTTC.

This clone was observed a few times. The chain uses TRBV6-4 and TRBJ2-3; perhaps TRBD2 as D (6 bases). The germline gives CDR1 MRHNA, CDR2 SNTAGT. Trimming left V 8 bases short and J 0 bases short, with 15 bases between. CDR3 length: 15 amino acids. CDR3 in amino acids: CASASGTVSTDTQYF. DNA of the CDR3: TGTGCCAGCGCGTCCGGGACTGTTAGCACAGATACGCAGTATTTT.

In its sample, this clone was seen a few times. This chain uses TRBV4-2 with TRBJ1-5; D is ambiguous. Germline V gene sequence: CDR1 LGHNA, CDR2 YNFKEQ. V was shortened by 5 bases and J by 7 bases, with 15 bases between the two germline ends. There are 14 residues in the CDR3. CDR3 nucleotide sequence: TGTGCCAGCAGCTCGTCCGGCGGGTCCCAGCCCCAGCATTTT. Protein product: CASSSSGGSQPQHF.